A single sample is the source of the 25 T cell receptor beta chains below, sequenced in a study of blood T cell repertoires in COVID-19. The data were produced by immunoSEQ multiplex PCR, yet TCRdb's version contains in-frame clones alone and is incomplete. The repertoire holds about 230,000 clones, with 81% as singletons. The sample consisted of peripheral blood. The receptors stem from a woman older than 75 with acute or convalescent COVID-19.

The chain recombines TRBV13 with TRBJ1-1; D is undetermined. CDR1 PRHDT and CDR2 FYEKMQ come from the germline V gene (reference sequence). The germline V and J ends were trimmed by 1 base and 5 bases, with 14 bases remaining between them. The CDR3 has 15 residues. The CDR3 region has the DNA TGTGCCAGCAGCTTAGTGGGGAGTCGGTGGACTGAAGCTTTCTTT. Its translation: CASSLVGSRWTEAFF.

This chain joins TRBV30 and TRBJ1-5, with TRBD1 matching 7 bases. Germline CDR1 and CDR2: GTSNPN and SVGIG (reference sequence). The CDR3 has 13 residues. The V gene end was trimmed by 4 bases and the J gene end by 5 bases; junction bases not matched to a gene: 5. The chain's CDR3 is CAWKGGTDQPQHF. DNA for the CDR3: TGTGCCTGGAAAGGAGGGACAGATCAGCCCCAGCATTTT.

The V and J genes are TRBV10-3 and TRBJ2-1, with D tentatively TRBD1 (6 bases). Per germline, CDR1 ENHRY and CDR2 SYGVKD. Between the trimmed V and J ends, which lost 10 bases and 4 bases, there was a span of 11 bases. This CDR3 spans 12 amino acids. The CDR3 region is CATQDRYNEQFF. The CDR3, as DNA: TGTGCCACCCAGGACAGATACAATGAGCAGTTCTTC.

The V and J genes are TRBV24-1 and TRBJ2-7; D call uncertain. CDR1 KGHDR and CDR2 SFDVKD come from the germline V gene. This CDR3 is 13 amino acids long. Trimming pared 5 bases from V and 4 bases from J, leaving 11 bases between. The CDR3 DNA is TGTGCCACCAGTGCGGTTACCTCTTACGAGCAGTACTTC. This encodes CATSAVTSYEQYF.

This chain links TRBV14 with TRBJ2-1, with 11 bases that match TRBD2. The CDR3 is made up of 15 amino acids. With 3 bases clipped from V and 3 bases from J, the junction kept 1 base outside the gene matches. CDR1 SGHDN and CDR2 FVKESK come from the germline V gene. The CDR3 here is CASSQLAGGYNEQFF. The CDR3 coding sequence is TGTGCCAGCAGCCAGCTAGCGGGAGGCTACAATGAGCAGTTCTTC.

J is TRBJ2-7 and V is TRBV7-8; 8 bases line up with TRBD1. Trimming took 2 bases from V and 5 from J; bases not matched to a gene: 8. Germline V gives CDR1 SGHVS, CDR2 FQNEAQ. This CDR3 has 15 residues. The CDR3 loop reads CASSLTGSGGHEQYF. CDR3 nucleotides: TGTGCCAGCAGCTTAACGGGGTCAGGGGGCCACGAGCAGTACTTC.

This clone came up a few times. The chain recombines TRBV5-1 with TRBJ1-2, with a tentative D call TRBD1 (6 bases). Trimming pared 4 bases from V and 8 bases from J, leaving 27 bases between. CDR3 length: 17 residues. CDR1 is SGHRS and CDR2 is YFSETQ in the germline V gene. CDR3 DNA sequence: TGCGCCAGCAGCCCTAATCCAGGGGAGCGTTTAACCGGAGGCTACACCTTC. Translation gives CASSPNPGERLTGGYTF.

The chain is built from TRBV7-9 and TRBJ2-7, with 8 nucleotides matching TRBD1. The germline gives CDR1 SEHNR, CDR2 FQNEAQ (reference sequence). J was trimmed by 5 bases and V by 1 base; bases with no gene match: 4. The CDR3 contains 14 residues. In nucleotides, the CDR3 is TGTGCCAGCAGCTTAGGGACAGGGAGGCACGAGCAGTACTTC. It translates to CASSLGTGRHEQYF.

The chain carries TRBV12-3 or TRBV12-4 and TRBJ2-2; tentative D call: TRBD1 (6 bases). Trimming stripped 5 bases from V and 9 bases from J, with 13 bases between. The CDR3 loop spans 13 amino acids. The CDR3 loop reads CASSERTAWELFF. The CDR3 DNA follows: TGTGCCAGCAGTGAACGGACAGCTTGGGAGCTGTTTTTT.

In its sample, this clone was seen a few times. The chain uses TRBV20-1 and TRBJ2-7; no definite D call. CDR3 length: 13 amino acids. Trimming removed 3 bases at V and 5 bases at J, with 14 bases between. Germline V gene data show CDR1 as DFQATT and CDR2 as SNEGSKA (reference sequence). CDR3 protein: CSASLHAIDEQYF. CDR3 in DNA: TGCAGTGCTAGTTTGCACGCTATTGACGAGCAGTACTTC.

The chain couples TRBV7-9 to TRBJ2-1; 8 bases match TRBD2. Germline V lookup: CDR1 SEHNR, CDR2 FQNEAQ (reference sequence). V lost 7 bases, J lost 8 bases, and 13 bases stayed unmatched. This CDR3 comprises 15 residues. CDR3: CASIRSRGGLDEQFF. The CDR3 nucleotides read TGTGCCAGCATCCGTTCCCGGGGGGGCCTTGATGAGCAGTTCTTC.

V usage is TRBV4-2 and J usage is TRBJ2-1, with TRBD1 matching over 8 bases. V gave up 0 bases and J gave up 7 bases; unmatched junction bases: 8. The CDR3 totals 16 residues. The germline V gene encodes CDR1 LGHNA and CDR2 YNFKEQ. The CDR3 DNA reads as TGTGCCAGCAGCCAAGATCCAGGACAGGGATTTAATGAGCAGTTCTTC. It yields the protein CASSQDPGQGFNEQFF.

This CDR3 is CASRGGDVNFSEQFF. Written as DNA, the CDR3 is TGCGCCAGCCGGGGAGGGGACGTTAACTTTTCTGAGCAGTTCTTC. The gene calls are TRBV5-1 and TRBJ2-1; TRBD2 aligns across 7 bases. This CDR3 has 15 amino acids. Germline CDR1 is SGHRS and CDR2 is YFSETQ. J was trimmed by 9 bases and V by 7 bases; bases with no gene match: 16.

V usage is TRBV12-1 and J usage is TRBJ2-1; TRBD2 was called by the table and not checked on the DNA. TRBV12-1 is flagged as a pseudogene. The length of the CDR3 is 12 residues. CDR3 DNA sequence: TGTGCCAGCAGCTTTGGGGGGGATGAGCAGTTCTTC. Translation gives CASSFGGDEQFF.

The chain has TRBV5-4 and TRBJ1-2; D possibly corresponds to TRBD1 (6 bases). From germline, CDR1 is SGHNT and CDR2 YYREEE (reference sequence). CDR3 length: 18 amino acids. The V end lost 4 bases, the J end lost 5 bases, and 27 bases lay between the germline ends. CDR3 in amino acids: CASSVAPHNRDRLYGYTF. The CDR3 region has the DNA TGTGCCAGCAGCGTGGCCCCCCACAACAGGGATCGGCTTTATGGCTACACCTTC.

The chain recombines TRBV4-1 with TRBJ2-1; 10 positions match TRBD1. This CDR3 comprises 17 residues. V trimming: 0 bases; J trimming: 4 bases; junction bases outside the gene matches: 6. Per germline, CDR1 MGHRA and CDR2 YSYEKL. The CDR3 sequence: CASSQEGWGQGYNEQFF. The CDR3 DNA reads as TGCGCCAGCAGCCAAGAGGGGTGGGGACAGGGGTACAATGAGCAGTTCTTC.

The chain joins TRBV5-5 to TRBJ2-3, with D perhaps matching TRBD2 (5 bases). The CDR3 contains 16 residues. Germline assignment: CDR1 SGHKS and CDR2 YYEKEE (reference sequence). V was trimmed by 5 bases and J by 0 bases, leaving 16 bases between them. The chain's CDR3 is CASSRGPDSSTDTQYF. The CDR3 DNA is TGTGCCAGCAGTCGGGGTCCCGATTCTAGCACAGATACGCAGTATTTT.

This chain uses TRBV19 with TRBJ2-1; 12 bases fit TRBD2. The CDR3 has 19 amino acids. The J segment lost 0 bases and the V segment lost 6 bases, leaving 12 bases of the junction unmatched. Germline V CDR1 and CDR2: LNHDA, SQIVND (reference sequence). CDR3 sequence reads: CASRSGASGGASSYNEQFF. As DNA, the CDR3 is TGTGCCAGTAGATCGGGTGCTAGCGGGGGGGCGAGCTCCTACAATGAGCAGTTCTTC.

The count of this clone is one. This chain connects TRBV19 to TRBJ2-3; D possibly corresponds to TRBD1 (6 bases). Germline values: CDR1 LNHDA, CDR2 SQIVND (reference sequence). Trimming took 3 bases from V and 2 from J, leaving 18 bases between them. The CDR3 is made up of 17 amino acids. CDR3 sequence: CASSMKGRWTVTDTQYF. The CDR3 DNA sequence: TGTGCCAGTAGTATGAAGGGGCGATGGACAGTCACAGATACGCAGTATTTT. Supplemented by reference TRBV19 and TRBJ2-3, the full variable domain reads DGGITQSPKYLFRKEGQNVTLSCEQNLNHDAMYWYRQDPGQGLRLIYYSQIVNDFQKGDIAEGYSVSREKKESFPLTVTSAQKNPTAFYLCASSMKGRWTVTDTQYFGPGTRLTVL.

The chain links TRBV6-5 to TRBJ1-2; the D gene is possibly TRBD1 (5 bases). Trimming stripped 0 bases from V and 5 bases from J, with 13 bases between. The germline V gene encodes CDR1 MNHEY and CDR2 SVGAGI. This CDR3 comprises 15 residues. The chain's CDR3 is CASSYSIRTRYGYTF. In DNA, the CDR3 is TGTGCCAGCAGTTACTCGATCCGGACAAGATATGGCTACACCTTC.

V gene TRBV5-5 combines with J gene TRBJ1-2; TRBD1 matches at 7 bases. This CDR3 is built from 14 residues. Germline loops: CDR1 SGHKS, CDR2 YYEKEE (reference sequence). J was trimmed by 3 bases and V by 0 bases; bases with no gene match: 2. In nucleotides, the CDR3 is TGTGCCAGCAGCTTGGCCGGGACAGACTATGGCTACACCTTC. Its translation: CASSLAGTDYGYTF.

This chain connects TRBV7-9 to TRBJ2-1; 7 bases are a match to TRBD2. CDR1 is SEHNR, CDR2 FQNEAQ, per germline (reference sequence). Germline trimming cut 1 base from V and 8 bases from J; bases unmatched to any gene: 8. The CDR3 consists of 15 residues. CDR3 coding DNA: TGTGCCAGCAGCTTAGTGGGCGGGAGCCCGGATGAGCAGTTCTTC. Translation: CASSLVGGSPDEQFF.

The J gene is TRBJ1-2, the V gene TRBV6-6, with 7 bases lining up with TRBD1. With 5 bases clipped from V and 4 bases from J, the junction kept 4 bases outside the gene matches. Germline loops: CDR1 MNHNY, CDR2 SVGAGI (reference sequence). The CDR3 runs to 13 residues. Here the CDR3 DNA reads TGTGCCAGCAGTACAGGGGCACTCTATGGCTACACCTTC. Amino acid sequence: CASSTGALYGYTF.

V usage is TRBV28 and J usage is TRBJ1-2, with 7 bases identical to TRBD1. The CDR3 extends over 15 amino acids. V lost 5 bases to trimming and J lost 6 bases; unmatched junction nucleotides: 12. Germline values: CDR1 MDHEN, CDR2 SYDVKM. As DNA, the CDR3 is TGTGCCAGCAGTCAAATCAGGGGGGCGCCGGATGGCTACACCTTC. It codes for CASSQIRGAPDGYTF.

This chain joins TRBV11-3 and TRBJ2-1; D call uncertain. CDR1 and CDR2 (germline): SGHNT, YENEEA. Trimming took off 3 bases at V and 9 bases at J, with 12 bases between the two ends. The CDR3 is made up of 13 amino acids. CDR3 amino acids: CASSFSTMGEQFF. For the CDR3, the DNA is TGTGCCAGCAGCTTTTCAACTATGGGTGAGCAGTTCTTC.